These T cell receptor beta chains were read from a single sample in a study of T-cell memory formation after mild COVID-19. TCRdb reprocessed the 5' RACE reads via MiXCR and lists one record per CDR3 protein. The data show about 400,000 distinct CDR3 sequences, about an eighth seen once. The sample comprised PBMCs or a T cell subset sorted from them (not recorded which). These receptors all come from a man between 18 and 29 years old who had mild COVID-19 (a few samples of this study predate the infection). Cell type and time point are not known. CDR3s include the opening cysteine and the closing phenylalanine or tryptophan. D genes are given only for firm matches. Clone sizes are given selectively: once, few, many, or a class where the clone is expanded.

J,D,V,size,length,DNA,CDR3
TRBJ2-2,.,TRBV29-1,.,14,TGCAGCGTTGATACAAGTCTGGGGGCCGGGGAGCTGTTTTTT,CSVDTSLGAGELFF
TRBJ1-1,.,TRBV6-5,.,14,TGTGCCAGCACCAACCTTGGGGGGGCGGCTGAAGCTTTCTTT,CASTNLGGAAEAFF
TRBJ2-5,TRBD2,TRBV20-1,.,14,TGCAGTGCTAGAGAGGGGGACTATCAAGAGACCCAGTACTTC,CSAREGDYQETQYF
TRBJ2-2,.,TRBV5-5,few,14,TGTGCCAGCAGCTCGGGACCCCACACCGGGGAGCTGTTTTTT,CASSSGPHTGELFF
TRBJ2-3,.,TRBV29-1,many,15,TGCAGCGTTGAAGACGAAGGGAGGTTAGCTGATACGCAGTATTTT,CSVEDEGRLADTQYF
TRBJ2-1,.,TRBV2,.,14,TGTGCCAGCAGGGACAGGGGACTAGTCAACGAGCAGTTCTTC,CASRDRGLVNEQFF
TRBJ1-5,.,TRBV3-1,.,13,TGTGCCAGCAGCCAAGATCCCCGGCAGCCCCAGCATTTT,CASSQDPRQPQHF
TRBJ1-3,.,TRBV20-1,few,16,TGCAGTGCTAGAGATCTTGAGAACAGCTCTGGAAACACCATATATTTT,CSARDLENSSGNTIYF
TRBJ1-4,.,TRBV4-1,few,11,TGCGCCAGCAGCCAAGGTTCAGTACTGTTTTTT,CASSQGSVLFF
TRBJ2-1,TRBD2,TRBV7-2,.,18,TGTGCCAGCAGCCGTGGGCCTAGCGGGGGGGCCGTGAGATATGAGCAGTTCTTC,CASSRGPSGGAVRYEQFF
TRBJ1-5,.,TRBV7-2,once,15,TGTGCCAGCAGCTCGAGGGGGGCAGGCAATCAGCCCCAGCATTTT,CASSSRGAGNQPQHF
TRBJ1-5,TRBD1,TRBV4-1,.,15,TGCGCCACCTCCGACAGGGCTATTAGCAATCAGCCCCAGCATTTT,CATSDRAISNQPQHF
TRBJ1-1,.,TRBV7-9,.,15,TGTGCCAGCAGCTTAGCGGGGGGAGCCGGGACTGAAGCTTTCTTT,CASSLAGGAGTEAFF
TRBJ2-3,.,TRBV28,.,15,TGTGCCAGCAGTGGGGCGAGTAGGAGCACAGATACGCAGTATTTT,CASSGASRSTDTQYF
TRBJ1-2,TRBD1,TRBV12-3/TRBV12-4,.,12,TGTGCCAGCAGGGCCGGGACAGACGGCTACACCTTC,CASRAGTDGYTF
TRBJ2-3,.,TRBV7-6,few,14,TGTGCCAGCAGCCCCTCGCGGAGCACAGATACGCAGTATTTT,CASSPSRSTDTQYF
TRBJ2-1,TRBD2,TRBV6-5,many,15,TGTGCCAGCAGTCCCAGCGGGGGGAGACGCAATGAGCAGTTCTTC,CASSPSGGRRNEQFF
TRBJ2-3,.,TRBV25-1,few,16,TGTGCCAGCAGTCCCCTGGCCGGTTTGAGCACAGATACGCAGTATTTT,CASSPLAGLSTDTQYF
TRBJ1-1,TRBD1,TRBV5-1,many,16,TGCGCCAGCCGTACCGGGACAGGGGGCGAGGGCACTGAAGCTTTCTTT,CASRTGTGGEGTEAFF
TRBJ2-1,TRBD1,TRBV4-1,few,19,TGCGCCAGCAGCCAACGGGACAGGGCGTTTTCCAGCTCCTACAATGAGCAGTTCTTC,CASSQRDRAFSSSYNEQFF
TRBJ2-3,TRBD2,TRBV7-9,.,14,TGTGCCAGCAGCCCCCGGGGGGTCACAGATACGCAGTATTTT,CASSPRGVTDTQYF
TRBJ2-7,.,TRBV10-2,few,14,TGCGCCAGCAGCCAAGGGCTAGACACCTACGAGCAGTACTTC,CASSQGLDTYEQYF
TRBJ2-2,.,TRBV6-2/TRBV6-3,.,14,TGTGCCAGCAGTTATGCGGGGACCACCGGGGAGCTGTTTTTT,CASSYAGTTGELFF
TRBJ2-5,.,TRBV6-2/TRBV6-3,few,13,TGTGCCAGCAGTTACCTGGTGTGGGAGACCCAGTACTTC,CASSYLVWETQYF
TRBJ1-4,.,TRBV29-1,.,12,TGCAGCGCCGCACAGGCTAATGAAAAACTGTTTTTT,CSAAQANEKLFF
TRBJ2-2,.,TRBV29-1,once,12,TGCAGCGTTCAGACGAACACCGGGGAGCTGTTTTTT,CSVQTNTGELFF
TRBJ2-1,.,TRBV12-3/TRBV12-4,.,15,TGTGCCAGCAGTTTCGCTGGAGGGGGCGGCCTCCTCTCGTTCTTC,CASSFAGGGGLLSFF
TRBJ2-1,.,TRBV6-6,.,12,TGTGCCAGCAGTTACGAGATGGGTGGAGAGTTCTTC,CASSYEMGGEFF
TRBJ2-3,TRBD1,TRBV19,.,16,TGTGCCAGTAGTATGGGACAGGGGATGCCCCACGATACGCAGTATTTT,CASSMGQGMPHDTQYF
TRBJ1-2,.,TRBV29-1,.,14,TGCAGCGTTGAAGATCGTGTCAGGGGAAACGGCTACACCTTC,CSVEDRVRGNGYTF
TRBJ2-7,TRBD1,TRBV7-6,.,15,TGTGCCAGCAGCTTGGCCGGGACAGGCCCTAACGAGCAGTACTTC,CASSLAGTGPNEQYF
TRBJ1-5,TRBD1,TRBV4-3,many,17,TGCGCCAGCAGCCAAACACACAGGGGGCTAAACAATCAGCCCCAGCATTTT,CASSQTHRGLNNQPQHF
TRBJ1-1,TRBD1,TRBV18,few,13,TGTGCCAGCTCAGAGACAGGGACCACTGAAGCTTTCTTT,CASSETGTTEAFF
TRBJ2-2,.,TRBV20-1,few,14,TGCAGTGCCGTAGGACTCTCGAGCACCGGGGAGCTGTTTTTT,CSAVGLSSTGELFF
TRBJ2-7,.,TRBV6-5,.,13,TGTGCCAGCAGTTATTTCAGGAACTACGAGCAGTACTTC,CASSYFRNYEQYF
TRBJ2-1,TRBD1,TRBV15,.,15,TGTGCCACCAGCAACCGGGACAGGGGCTACAATGAGCAGTTCTTC,CATSNRDRGYNEQFF
TRBJ2-1,.,TRBV10-3,many,14,TGTGCCATCAGTGAGTCAACCTCCTACAATGAGCAGTTCTTC,CAISESTSYNEQFF
TRBJ2-7,.,TRBV5-1,.,14,TGCGCCAGCAGCTGGGGGACGGTTGCCTACGAGCAGTACTTC,CASSWGTVAYEQYF
TRBJ2-3,.,TRBV10-3,.,15,TGTGCCATCAGTGAGCGGGGTCCGCGCACAGATACGCAGTATTTT,CAISERGPRTDTQYF
TRBJ2-5,.,TRBV9,.,15,TGTGCCAGCAGCGTAGAGGTCAGGCACCAAGAGACCCAGTACTTC,CASSVEVRHQETQYF
TRBJ1-6,.,TRBV6-2/TRBV6-3,few,14,TGTGCCAGCACAACCGGGAACGTAAATTCACCCCTCCACTTT,CASTTGNVNSPLHF
TRBJ1-6,.,TRBV5-4,.,15,TGTGCCAGCAGCTTGTTGCCAGACACTAATTCACCCCTCCACTTT,CASSLLPDTNSPLHF
TRBJ2-1,.,TRBV12-3/TRBV12-4,few,12,TGTGCCAGCAGTTTCGGATTAGGCCCATCGTTCTTC,CASSFGLGPSFF
TRBJ2-3,.,TRBV19,few,14,TGTGCCAGTAGTAAAACGGGGGCCACAGATACGCAGTATTTT,CASSKTGATDTQYF
TRBJ1-6,TRBD1,TRBV6-5,few,16,TGTGCCAGCAGTTACTCGACAGGGGCCGGGAGGACACCCCTCCACTTT,CASSYSTGAGRTPLHF